The 10 T cell receptor beta chains listed next were all sequenced from one sample in a study of T cell repertoires and HLA-DP antigens. Which antigens these TCRs recognize remains unknown. Sequenced by immunoSEQ multiplex PCR; TCRdb stores in-frame clones only, minus some. The sample holds about 89,000 clones, 86% seen once. Sequenced input: CD4+ T cells from PBMCs. The receptors derive from a man in his forties or fifties in good health and CMV-seronegative.

The V gene is TRBV7-2, the J gene TRBJ2-1; possibly TRBD1 for D (5 bases). V was clipped by 4 bases and J by 9 bases, with 16 bases between them. This CDR3 has 14 residues. Germline CDR1 SGHTA, CDR2 FQGNSA. The CDR3 coding sequence is TGTGCCAGCAGCTCCTCTGGACAATTGGGTGAGCAGTTCTTC. Translation: CASSSSGQLGEQFF.

The chain employs TRBV6-1 and TRBJ2-5; 10 bases are a match to TRBD1. The ends lost 4 bases at V and 5 bases at J; junction bases unmatched: 7. CDR3 length: 15 residues. CDR1 MNHNS and CDR2 SASEGT come from the germline V gene. The CDR3 loop reads CASSGGTGVRETQYF. CDR3 in DNA: TGTGCCAGCAGTGGAGGGACAGGGGTTCGGGAGACCCAGTACTTC.

For the CDR3, the DNA is TGTGCCAGCAGCCCGGAAAGGGGGGGCCATCAAGAGACCCAGTACTTC. It is translated as CASSPERGGHQETQYF. The chain joins TRBV5-6 to TRBJ2-5, with D possibly matching TRBD2 (7 bases). CDR1 and CDR2 from the germline V gene are SGHDT and YYEEEE. Trimming removed 4 bases from V and 2 bases from J, with 18 bases in between. This CDR3 is built from 16 residues.

J is TRBJ2-4 and V is TRBV7-9; either TRBD1 or TRBD2 may supply D (5 bases each). From germline, CDR1 is SEHNR and CDR2 FQNEAQ (reference sequence). CDR3 length: 15 amino acids. Trimming shortened V by 1 base and J by 7 bases, and 14 bases separated the two germline ends. Written as DNA, the CDR3 is TGTGCCAGCAGCTTAGTCGGGGCTTCAGGGAACATTCAGTACTTC. Amino acids: CASSLVGASGNIQYF.

In DNA form, the CDR3 reads TGTGCCAGCTCACCCGTACTAGCGGGGACCTACAATGAGCAGTTCTTC. This codes for CASSPVLAGTYNEQFF. The chain uses TRBV18 and TRBJ2-1, with TRBD2 matching over 10 bases. The CDR3 spans 16 residues. V dropped 3 bases and J dropped 2; count of bases not matched to a gene: 4. Germline loops: CDR1 KGHSH, CDR2 LQKENI.

This chain links TRBV5-1 with TRBJ2-1; D might be TRBD1 (8 bases). Between the trimmed V and J ends, which lost 5 bases and 5 bases, there was a span of 14 bases. The CDR3 spans 14 residues. The germline V gene encodes CDR1 SGHRS and CDR2 YFSETQ. CDR3 bases: TGCGCCAGCAGGTACAGGGGGAGGGACAATGAGCAGTTCTTC. Translated: CASRYRGRDNEQFF.

The chain carries TRBV7-2 and TRBJ1-2; D not certain. This CDR3 spans 12 amino acids. V was cut by 3 bases and J by 8 bases, with 10 bases left in between. Germline loops: CDR1 SGHTA, CDR2 FQGNSA. The CDR3 sequence is CASSFGGGGYTF. The CDR3 bases are TGTGCCAGCAGCTTCGGCGGAGGGGGCTACACCTTC.

The J gene is TRBJ1-3, the V gene TRBV9; the D gene is possibly TRBD1 (5 bases). The ends were cut back, 5 bases at V and 0 bases at J, with 12 bases in the middle. This CDR3 comprises 15 residues. In germline, CDR1 is SGDLS, CDR2 YYNGEE. CDR3 sequence (DNA): TGTGCCAGCAGTAGGATGGACACCTCTGGAAACACCATATATTTT. Its translation is CASSRMDTSGNTIYF.

This chain links TRBV25-1 with TRBJ2-1; the match to TRBD1 covers 10 bases. Germline CDR1 and CDR2: MGHDK and SYGVNS. This CDR3 has 13 amino acids. J was trimmed by 10 bases and V by 5 bases; bases with no gene match: 5. DNA of the CDR3: TGTGCCAGCAGTCGACAGGGGGCAGGGGAGCAGTTCTTC. Protein: CASSRQGAGEQFF.

DNA of the CDR3: TGTGCCATCAGTTCGGGACACAACATGAACACTGAAGCTTTCTTT. Protein sequence: CAISSGHNMNTEAFF. The V call is TRBV10-3, the J call TRBJ1-1; TRBD1 might be the D (6 bases). Trimming removed 5 bases from V and 0 bases from J, with 13 bases in between. The germline V gene has CDR1 ENHRY and CDR2 SYGVKD. The CDR3 consists of 15 residues.